This T cell receptor beta chain comes out of a study of T cell changes during pregnancy in multiple sclerosis. Method: immunoSEQ multiplex PCR; TCRdb's copy keeps in-frame clones and lacks some. The table includes about 30,000 clones, 80% to 90% detected once. Germline-derived CDR1 and CDR2 are SEHNR and FQNEAQ (reference sequence). The CDR3 is 14 amino acids. V lost 0 bases and J lost 13; bases outside the gene matches: 8. The chain is built from TRBV7-9 and TRBJ1-4, with 7 bases aligning to TRBD1. The clonotype was recovered from a female donor in good health, enrolled as a control in a pregnancy study. The sample in question was CD4+ T cells from peripheral blood mononuclear cells, obtained in the first trimester of pregnancy. DNA of the CDR3: TGTGCCAGCAGCTTAGCTGTGACAGGGTCTGGACTGTTTTTT. Residues: CASSLAVTGSGLFF.